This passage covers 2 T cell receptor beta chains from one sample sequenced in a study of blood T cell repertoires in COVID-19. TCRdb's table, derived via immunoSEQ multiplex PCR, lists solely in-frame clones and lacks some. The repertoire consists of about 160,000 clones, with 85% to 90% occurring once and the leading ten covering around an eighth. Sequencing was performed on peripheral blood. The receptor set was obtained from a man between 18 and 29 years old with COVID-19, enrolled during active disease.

The CDR3 here is CASSPGGASGPTDEQFF. Here the CDR3 DNA reads TGTGCCAGTAGTCCCGGTGGGGCTAGCGGGCCTACAGATGAGCAGTTCTTC. This chain uses TRBV19 with TRBJ2-1; 8 bases match TRBD2. V lost 5 bases, J lost 8 bases, and 17 bases stayed unmatched. CDR3 length: 17 residues. Germline V gives CDR1 LNHDA, CDR2 SQIVND (reference sequence).

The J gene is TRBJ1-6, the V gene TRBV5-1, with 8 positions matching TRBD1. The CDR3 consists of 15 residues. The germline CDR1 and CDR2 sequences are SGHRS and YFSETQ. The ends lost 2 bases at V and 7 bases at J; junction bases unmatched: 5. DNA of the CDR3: TGCGCCAGCAGCTTATCAGGACAGGGCAATTCACCCCTCCACTTT. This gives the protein CASSLSGQGNSPLHF.